Shown below are 27 T cell receptor beta chains from a single sample sequenced in a study of vaccination and CD4 T cells after COVID-19. Scientists ran DNA taken from cultured CD4+ T cells through the Oncomine TCR Beta short-read assay for sequencing. One entry per CDR3 protein results from TCRdb running MiXCR on the PCR reads. The top ten hold 11% of the sample, which has 20,000 or so distinct CDR3 sequences, roughly a quarter seen once. No antigens are known for them. The treatment denotes: roughly 10-day PBMC culture with coronavirus spike peptide pools or control peptides (ViraFEST assay). The source material was cultured CD4+ T cells from blood. Receptor source: a human donor with COVID-19.

CDR3 residues: CAWSATSGGAYNEQFF. Written as DNA, the CDR3 is TGTGCCTGGAGTGCGACTAGCGGGGGGGCTTACAATGAGCAGTTCTTC. This sequence joins TRBV30 and TRBJ2-1; 14 nucleotides align to TRBD2. Germline trimming cut 1 base from V and 4 bases from J; bases unmatched to any gene: 3. Germline-derived CDR1 and CDR2 are GTSNPN and SVGIG (reference sequence). The CDR3 length is 16 residues. Using reference TRBV30 and TRBJ2-1 for the parts outside the CDR3, the full variable domain is SQTIHQWPATLVQPVGSPLSLECTVEGTSNPNLYWYRQAAGRGLQLLFYSVGIGQISSEVPQNLSASRPQDRQFILSSKKLLLSDSGFYLCAWSATSGGAYNEQFFGPGTRLTVL.

The chain uses TRBV29-1 and TRBJ1-2; the D is unclear. Germline-derived CDR1 and CDR2 are SQVTM and ANQGSEA. This CDR3 has 10 residues. CDR3 coding DNA: TGCACCATCCAGGCCGGCGGCTACACCTTC. Translated, it gives CTIQAGGYTF.

This rearrangement joins TRBV12-3 or TRBV12-4 to TRBJ1-3, with D hard to call. The CDR3 has 15 amino acids. Trimming removed 1 base from V and 9 bases from J, with 16 bases in between. In DNA, the CDR3 is TGTGCCAGCAGTTTAGAGGGCAGGCCCGGGGTCACCATATATTTT. Translated, it gives CASSLEGRPGVTIYF.

The chain combines TRBV7-9 with TRBJ1-6; TRBD1 might be the D (6 bases). CDR3 length: 21 residues. Trimming took 1 base from V and 2 from J, leaving 24 bases between them. The germline gives CDR1 SEHNR, CDR2 FQNEAQ (reference sequence). The CDR3 spells CASSLGVQGTPRRTYNSPLHF. The CDR3 nucleotides are TGTGCCAGCAGCTTAGGAGTCCAGGGGACCCCACGAAGAACCTATAATTCACCCCTCCACTTT. Together with reference TRBV7-9 and TRBJ1-6, the CDR3 gives the full variable domain: DTGVSQNPRHKITKRGQNVTFRCDPISEHNRLYWYRQTLGQGPEFLTYFQNEAQLEKSRLLSDRFSAERPKGSFSTLEIQRTEQGDSAMYLCASSLGVQGTPRRTYNSPLHFGNGTRLTVT.

V and J are TRBV6-1 and TRBJ2-5, with 7 bases identical to TRBD1. The V gene end was trimmed by 6 bases and the J gene end by 2 bases; junction bases not matched to a gene: 12. Germline CDR1 is MNHNS and CDR2 is SASEGT. The CDR3 spans 16 residues. The chain's CDR3 is CASRHRDSSIQETQYF. The CDR3 bases are TGTGCCAGCAGACACCGGGACAGCTCAATACAAGAGACCCAGTACTTC.

This clonotype has only a few counts. The chain is built from TRBV21-1 and TRBJ1-4; TRBD1 is the table's D call, not checked against the DNA. TRBV21-1 is labeled a pseudogene. CDR3 length: 18 residues. The CDR3 coding sequence is TGTGCCAGCAGCAAAGCGCTAAGGGGGCCCGTTTTGGGTGAAAAACTGTTTTTT. It translates to CASSKALRGPVLGEKLFF.

The chain carries TRBV24-1 and TRBJ2-3; unclear D gene. The CDR3 has 13 amino acids. Germline CDR1 KGHDR, CDR2 SFDVKD. The V and J ends lost 4 bases and 4 bases respectively, with 8 bases between them. In nucleotides, the CDR3 is TGTGCCACCAGTGAAGGCTCCCCAGATACGCAGTATTTT. Translated, it gives CATSEGSPDTQYF.

This clonotype appeared a few times. This chain connects TRBV6-1 to TRBJ2-7; TRBD1 agrees at 10 bases. The CDR3 runs to 13 residues. V shed 5 bases, J shed 4 bases, and the junction held 2 bases outside the gene matches. The V gene's germline CDR1 is MNHNS and CDR2 SASEGT. The CDR3, as DNA: TGTGCCAGCAGTAGGGACAGGGGTTACGAGCAGTACTTC. It yields the protein CASSRDRGYEQYF.

V is TRBV6-1 and J is TRBJ2-5; TRBD1 matches at 8 bases. The trim removed 1 base at V and 2 bases at J, leaving 15 bases unmatched. The CDR3 loop spans 19 amino acids. Germline CDR1 reads MNHNS; CDR2 reads SASEGT. The CDR3 DNA reads TGTGCCAGCAGTGAAGTCCTGACAGGGGCGGCCCAGATGCAAGAGACCCAGTACTTC. Translation: CASSEVLTGAAQMQETQYF.

The chain couples TRBV19 to TRBJ1-2; D gene unclear. The ends were cut back, 4 bases at V and 3 bases at J, with 12 bases in the middle. CDR3 length: 14 amino acids. Germline assignment: CDR1 LNHDA and CDR2 SQIVND (reference sequence). For the CDR3, the DNA is TGTGCCAGTAGTAGCGGGCCCGGGGACTATGGCTACACCTTC. This encodes CASSSGPGDYGYTF.

The CDR3 sequence: CATKGQPMNTEAFF. DNA of the CDR3: TGTGCCACCAAAGGACAGCCGATGAACACTGAAGCTTTCTTT. This rearrangement joins TRBV19 to TRBJ1-1; TRBD1 is a possible D gene (6 bases). CDR3 length: 14 residues. The ends were cut back, 10 bases at V and 0 bases at J, with 15 bases in the middle. Germline-derived CDR1 and CDR2 are LNHDA and SQIVND (reference sequence).

This clonotype was detected only a few times. The CDR3 DNA follows: TGTGCCAGCAGGAGGGACAGGGGCGATGGCTACACCTTC. This translates into CASRRDRGDGYTF. This sequence joins TRBV12-3 or TRBV12-4 and TRBJ1-2, with TRBD1 identical over 10 bases. The trim removed 6 bases at V and 6 bases at J, leaving 4 bases unmatched. CDR3 size: 13 residues.

The V and J genes are TRBV20-1 and TRBJ2-3, with 9 bases that match TRBD2. Germline-derived CDR1 and CDR2 are DFQATT and SNEGSKA (reference sequence). The CDR3 length is 14 residues. Trimming took 6 bases from V and 1 from J; bases not matched to a gene: 5. For the CDR3, the DNA is TGCAGTGCCCAGACTAGCGGAGGCACAGATACGCAGTATTTT. Encoded protein: CSAQTSGGTDTQYF.

This chain connects TRBV7-2 to TRBJ1-1, with D perhaps matching TRBD1 (6 bases). The CDR3 is 12 residues long. Per germline, CDR1 SGHTA and CDR2 FQGNSA. Trimming removed 2 bases from V and 7 bases from J, with 8 bases in between. The CDR3 spells CASSLKTGEAFF. The CDR3 DNA follows: TGTGCCAGCAGCTTAAAGACAGGTGAAGCTTTCTTT. Supplemented by reference TRBV7-2 and TRBJ1-1, the full variable domain reads GAGVSQSPSNKVTEKGKDVELRCDPISGHTALYWYRQSLGQGLEFLIYFQGNSAPDKSGLPSDRFSAERTGGSVSTLTIQRTQQEDSAVYLCASSLKTGEAFFGQGTRLTVV.

The chain joins TRBV5-1 to TRBJ2-3, with 11 bases aligning to TRBD2. V lost 3 bases, J lost 0 bases, and 3 bases stayed unmatched. The CDR3 extends over 16 amino acids. Germline CDR1 is SGHRS and CDR2 is YFSETQ. The CDR3 spells CASSSPSGGSTDTQYF. The CDR3 bases are TGCGCCAGCAGCTCCCCTAGCGGGGGGAGCACAGATACGCAGTATTTT.

The V and J genes are TRBV29-1 and TRBJ1-2, with D maybe TRBD1 (6 bases). This CDR3 has 13 residues. V shed 5 bases and J shed 1 base, with 11 bases lying between them. Germline values: CDR1 SQVTM, CDR2 ANQGSEA. The CDR3 reads CSVIQGLNYGYTF. CDR3 nucleotides: TGCAGCGTTATTCAGGGGCTTAACTATGGCTACACCTTC.

This clonotype has only a few counts. Here the CDR3 DNA reads TGTGCCAGCACCCCCAGCGCGAACACCGGGGAGCTGTTTTTT. Translation: CASTPSANTGELFF. The V gene is TRBV6-4, the J gene TRBJ2-2; D remains ambiguous. The V end was cut by 7 bases, the J end by 0 bases, with 9 bases between. The germline gives CDR1 MRHNA, CDR2 SNTAGT. The CDR3 spans 14 residues.

A few counts support this clonotype. The gene calls are TRBV30 and TRBJ2-7, with 7 bases matching TRBD1. There are 11 residues in the CDR3. CDR1 is GTSNPN and CDR2 is SVGIG in the germline V gene (reference sequence). With V trimmed by 5 bases and J by 4 bases, 2 bases remained unmatched. The CDR3 nucleotides are TGTGCCTGGTCGGGACAGTACGAGCAGTACTTC. Protein sequence: CAWSGQYEQYF.

This clonotype was seen a handful of times. The V and J genes are TRBV7-2 and TRBJ2-5; TRBD1 is a possible D gene (6 bases). Germline values: CDR1 SGHTA, CDR2 FQGNSA. V lost 5 bases to trimming and J lost 5 bases, with 9 bases between them. The length of the CDR3 is 12 residues. CDR3 region: CASSQGWETQYF. In DNA form, the CDR3 reads TGTGCCAGCAGCCAGGGGTGGGAGACCCAGTACTTC.

The V gene is TRBV10-1, the J gene TRBJ1-4; the match to TRBD1 covers 8 bases. This CDR3 has 14 residues. Trimming at V came to 6 bases and at J to 7 bases, leaving 7 bases not matched to a gene. The germline CDR1 and CDR2 sequences are WNHNN and SYGVQD (reference sequence). The CDR3 coding sequence is TGCGCCAGCAGCACGGACAGGGAGGCTGAAAAACTGTTTTTT. Translation gives CASSTDREAEKLFF.

The chain combines TRBV28 with TRBJ1-1; D is unclear. The length of the CDR3 is 13 residues. Trimming pared 6 bases from V and 1 base from J, leaving 9 bases between. CDR1 MDHEN and CDR2 SYDVKM come from the germline V gene. In DNA, the CDR3 is TGTGCCAGCAGGCCAACGGAGAACACTGAAGCTTTCTTT. Its protein product is CASRPTENTEAFF.

The chain links TRBV7-2 to TRBJ2-5; 9 bases are shared with TRBD1. Germline V CDR1 and CDR2: SGHTA, FQGNSA. The V and J ends lost 5 bases and 5 bases, in that order; junction bases with no gene match: 9. This CDR3 is 15 amino acids long. CDR3 sequence reads: CASSISNDRGETQYF. The CDR3 region has the DNA TGTGCCAGCAGCATAAGTAATGACAGGGGGGAGACCCAGTACTTC.

This clonotype was observed a few times. The chain employs TRBV7-9 and TRBJ2-2, with D possibly being TRBD1 (6 bases). V was clipped by 3 bases and J by 4 bases, with 12 bases between them. Germline lookup yields CDR1 SEHNR and CDR2 FQNEAQ (reference sequence). The CDR3 totals 15 residues. The CDR3 reads CASSLRTDSTGELFF. The CDR3 bases are TGTGCCAGCAGCTTGCGGACAGATAGCACCGGGGAGCTGTTTTTT.

This clonotype was observed a handful of times. The chain has TRBV7-3 and TRBJ2-5; D possibly uses TRBD1 or TRBD2 (5 bases each). From germline, CDR1 is SGHTA and CDR2 FQGTGA. V was clipped by 3 bases and J by 4 bases, with 12 bases between them. CDR3 length equals 14 residues. CDR3 sequence reads: CASSFKGRGETQYF. The CDR3 DNA follows: TGTGCCAGCAGCTTCAAGGGACGGGGAGAGACCCAGTACTTC.

The CDR3 sequence: CASSLDGTSGGRRETQYF. For the CDR3, the DNA is TGCGCCAGCAGCTTGGATGGGACTAGCGGGGGAAGAAGGGAGACCCAGTACTTC. The rearrangement joins TRBV5-1 to TRBJ2-5, with 14 bases fitting TRBD2. The junction had 9 bases not matched to a gene; V was cut back by 0 bases and J by 5 bases. CDR1 and CDR2 (germline): SGHRS, YFSETQ. CDR3 length: 18 amino acids. The full variable domain, rest sourced from reference TRBV5-1 and TRBJ2-5, is KAGVTQTPRYLIKTRGQQVTLSCSPISGHRSVSWYQQTPGQGLQFLFEYFSETQRNKGNFPGRFSGRQFSNSRSEMNVSTLELGDSALYLCASSLDGTSGGRRETQYFGPGTRLLVL.

The chain carries TRBV9 and TRBJ2-7; 8 positions match TRBD1. Germline V CDR1 and CDR2: SGDLS, YYNGEE. CDR3 length equals 15 residues. J lost 5 bases, V lost 0 bases, and 7 bases had no gene match. CDR3 in amino acids: CASSVAGDRYDEQYF. CDR3 coding DNA: TGTGCCAGCAGCGTAGCTGGGGACAGGTACGACGAGCAGTACTTC.

The rearrangement uses TRBV5-3 and TRBJ1-4; 9 bases map to TRBD1. TRBV5-3 is known as an ORF, though its function is uncertain. The CDR3 is 16 residues long. The trim removed 8 bases at V and 3 bases at J, leaving 11 bases unmatched. This CDR3 reads CASSDWRQGANEKLFF. DNA of the CDR3: TGTGCCAGCAGCGACTGGAGACAGGGGGCTAATGAAAAACTGTTTTTT.